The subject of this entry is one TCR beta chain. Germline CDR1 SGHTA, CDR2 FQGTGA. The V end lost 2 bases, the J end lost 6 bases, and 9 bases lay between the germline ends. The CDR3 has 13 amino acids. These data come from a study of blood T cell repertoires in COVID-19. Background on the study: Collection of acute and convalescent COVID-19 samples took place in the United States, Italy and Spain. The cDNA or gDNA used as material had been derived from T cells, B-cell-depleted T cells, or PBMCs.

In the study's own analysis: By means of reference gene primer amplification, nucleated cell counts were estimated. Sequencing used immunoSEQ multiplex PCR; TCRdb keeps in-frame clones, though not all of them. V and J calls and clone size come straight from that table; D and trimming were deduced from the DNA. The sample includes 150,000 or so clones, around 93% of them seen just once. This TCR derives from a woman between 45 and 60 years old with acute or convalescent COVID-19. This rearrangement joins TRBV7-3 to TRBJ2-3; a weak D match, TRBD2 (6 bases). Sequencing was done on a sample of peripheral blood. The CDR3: CASSLGTSDTQYF. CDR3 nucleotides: TGTGCCAGCAGCTTAGGGACTTCGGATACGCAGTATTTT.